The following is a T cell receptor beta chain sequence with its context. The entry originates in a study of blood T cell repertoires in COVID-19. Looking at the study overall: COVID-19 samples collected from the United States, Italy and Spain covered acute and convalescent phases.

TCRdb keeps only in-frame clones here, not all; method: immunoSEQ multiplex PCR. There are 120,000 or so clones in the sample; more than 75% occur only once, and more than 3% lies in the top ten. The sequence came from a man between 50 and 59 years old with active COVID-19. The material sequenced was peripheral blood.

The CDR3 DNA is TGTGCCAGTAGTAGGGATCCCGGACTCTACAATGAGCAGTTCTTC. Amino acid sequence: CASSRDPGLYNEQFF. This sequence joins TRBV19 and TRBJ2-1; possible D gene TRBD2, 5 bases. The CDR3 length is 15 residues. With 4 bases removed from V and 3 bases from J, the gap between germline ends came to 13 bases. Germline assignment: CDR1 LNHDA and CDR2 SQIVND (reference sequence). The variable domain in full, with the rest retrieved from reference TRBV19 and TRBJ2-1, is DGGITQSPKYLFRKEGQNVTLSCEQNLNHDAMYWYRQDPGQGLRLIYYSQIVNDFQKGDIAEGYSVSREKKESFPLTVTSAQKNPTAFYLCASSRDPGLYNEQFFGPGTRLTVL.